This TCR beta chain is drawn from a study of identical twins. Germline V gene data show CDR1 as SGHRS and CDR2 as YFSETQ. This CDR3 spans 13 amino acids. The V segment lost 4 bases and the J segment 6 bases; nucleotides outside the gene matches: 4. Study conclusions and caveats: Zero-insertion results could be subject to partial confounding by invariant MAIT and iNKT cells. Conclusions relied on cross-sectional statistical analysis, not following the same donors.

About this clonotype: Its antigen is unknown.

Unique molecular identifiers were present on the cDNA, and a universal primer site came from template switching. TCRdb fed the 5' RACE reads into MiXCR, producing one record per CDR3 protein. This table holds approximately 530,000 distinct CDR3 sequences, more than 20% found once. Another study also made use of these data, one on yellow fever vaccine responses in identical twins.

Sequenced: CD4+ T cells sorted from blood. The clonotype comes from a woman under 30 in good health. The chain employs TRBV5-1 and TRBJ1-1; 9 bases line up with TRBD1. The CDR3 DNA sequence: TGCGCCAGCAGCAAGACAGGGGGGTCTGAAGCTTTCTTT. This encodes CASSKTGGSEAFF. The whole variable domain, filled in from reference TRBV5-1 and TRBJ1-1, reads KAGVTQTPRYLIKTRGQQVTLSCSPISGHRSVSWYQQTPGQGLQFLFEYFSETQRNKGNFPGRFSGRQFSNSRSEMNVSTLELGDSALYLCASSKTGGSEAFFGQGTRLTVV.